Sequencing of this TCR beta chain was carried out in a study of early T cells in non-severe SARS-CoV-2 infection. About the research overall: Sequencing input comprised bulk RNA from unsorted whole blood; chain pairing was not available.

TCRdb re-derived calls from the 5' RACE reads in MiXCR, one entry per CDR3 protein. The table lists 60,000 or so distinct CDR3 sequences, less than 9.5% of them singletons, with 3.9% in the top ten. The CDR3 has 18 amino acids. With V trimmed by 5 bases and J by 4 bases, 12 bases remained unmatched. From germline, CDR1 is SGHVS and CDR2 FNYEAQ. The sequenced sample was whole blood, obtained at baseline. The chain links TRBV7-6 to TRBJ2-5; TRBD2 matches at 14 bases. This clonotype originated in an adult who was a healthcare worker with PCR-confirmed SARS-CoV-2 infection or an uninfected control (not recorded which). The CDR3 reads CASSQLPGTSGGIETQYF. CDR3 nucleotides: TGTGCCAGCAGCCAACTGCCCGGGACTAGCGGGGGAATAGAGACCCAGTACTTC.